This TCR beta chain is drawn from a study of T cell repertoires in cytomegalovirus infection (dated by TCRdb to the late 2010s). Regarding the research as a whole: Recently identified HLA-C-restricted CMV epitopes, whose presentation resists viral immunomodulation, were targeted by peptide stimulations together with well-studied HLA-B-restricted epitopes. Donor HLA type was relevant to the analysis, because carriage of CMV infection together with the matching HLA type was indicated by public TCR beta signatures. Here is what the overall study found, with its caveats: In the ex vivo response, HLA-C-restricted CMV-specific TCR beta clonotypes were dominant, and in two of eight donors the single most frequent clonotype came from this HLA-C-restricted group. Carriers of CMV infection plus the relevant HLA type were discriminated by the cumulative frequency of public TCR beta family members in the study cohort and in an independent roughly 380-donor cohort.

The listed sequencing device is Illumina HiSeq 1500. TCRdb redid the processing of the public reads, applying fastp at Q25 and MiXCR, and retained in-frame beta chains. Identical CDR3 proteins give one entry, which carries the most common genes and DNA. The table for this sample lists about 920,000 distinct CDR3 sequences; less than 40% of them were counted only once. Over 12% of the sample is in the top ten clones. The sample's treatment or condition label is to be understood as: in vitro stimulation with specific CMV peptide epitopes to enrich CMV-specific T cells. Concerning this clonotype itself: The antigen it binds to is not known. Base qualities were left out, and no much larger clone turns up one base away.

This TCR came from a human donor in good health (CMV status not recorded). Some clones in this sample may be carry-over from other donors' samples. Specimen: cultured CD8+ T cells from PBMCs, collected from culture after CMV antigen stimulation.

The CDR3 region: CSARETGGVGGLEQYV. The nucleotide sequence is given as TGCAGTGCTAGAGAAACAGGGGGCGTGGGAGGCCTCGAGCAGTACGTC. This chain joins TRBV20-1 to TRBJ2-7, and TRBD1 aligns with 9 junction nucleotides. Via the germline V gene (reference sequence), CDR1 is DFQATT and CDR2 SNEGSKA. There are 16 amino acids in the CDR3, from cysteine to valine inclusive. Only the CDR3 DNA stays, 48 bases, in frame from base 1. Here V drops 0 bases and J drops 6 bases, and the junction holds 12 bases not matched to any gene.